These T cell receptor beta chains were read from a single sample in a study of OX40 agonist ivuxolimab in advanced cancers. TCRdb's table, derived via immunoSEQ multiplex PCR, lists solely in-frame clones and lacks some. Altogether around 26,000 clones are present, 65% to 85% being singletons, with the ten largest covering around 13%. The sequenced sample was CD4+ or CD8+ T cells sorted from blood, obtained in a trial of the OX40 agonist ivuxolimab. The receptors were sampled from an adult with an advanced solid tumor such as melanoma, head and neck, liver or kidney cancer. CDR3s include the opening cysteine and the closing phenylalanine or tryptophan. A D gene is named only where the DNA matches it firmly. Size tells how often a clone was seen (once, few, many) or the class of an expanded clone, and some rows leave it out.

V gene: TRBV7-9
D gene: -
clone size: -
J gene: TRBJ1-1
CDR3 DNA: TGTGCCAGCAGCTTAGCCGCGGTCGGAGCTTTCTTT
CDR3 protein: CASSLAAVGAFF

V gene: TRBV7-8
D gene: TRBD2
clone size: -
J gene: TRBJ2-2
CDR3 DNA: TGTGCCAGCAACTTAATGGCTAGCGGGGAAGCGAACACCGGGGAGCTGTTTTTT
CDR3 protein: CASNLMASGEANTGELFF

V gene: TRBV6-1
D gene: -
clone size: -
J gene: TRBJ1-2
CDR3 DNA: TGTGCCAGCATCACACAGTTTAACTATGGCTACACCTTC
CDR3 protein: CASITQFNYGYTF

V gene: TRBV27
D gene: -
clone size: -
J gene: TRBJ2-6
CDR3 DNA: TGTGCCAGCAGTTTGTGGACGGACCACCTAGGCTCTGGGGCCAACGTCCTGACTTTC
CDR3 protein: CASSLWTDHLGSGANVLTF

V gene: TRBV27
D gene: -
clone size: -
J gene: TRBJ1-5
CDR3 DNA: TGTGCCAGCAGTCCCATCGGGAGGCAGCCCCAGCATTTT
CDR3 protein: CASSPIGRQPQHF

V gene: TRBV5-1
D gene: TRBD1
clone size: -
J gene: TRBJ1-3
CDR3 DNA: TGCGCCAGCAGCCCTAGTACAGGGGTGGTGACTGGAAACACCATATATTTT
CDR3 protein: CASSPSTGVVTGNTIYF

V gene: TRBV19
D gene: -
clone size: -
J gene: TRBJ2-6
CDR3 DNA: TGTGCCAGTAGCCGCCGGGACTCTGGGGCCAACGTCCTGACTTTC
CDR3 protein: CASSRRDSGANVLTF

V gene: TRBV7-2
D gene: -
clone size: -
J gene: TRBJ2-6
CDR3 DNA: -
CDR3 protein: CASSFGAGNVLTF

V gene: TRBV27
D gene: TRBD1
clone size: -
J gene: TRBJ2-7
CDR3 DNA: TGTGCCAGCAGTAACAACTTCTACGACAGGGGGCAAGCCTACGAGCAGTACTTC
CDR3 protein: CASSNNFYDRGQAYEQYF

V gene: TRBV5-1
D gene: TRBD1
clone size: -
J gene: TRBJ1-1
CDR3 DNA: TGCGCCAGCAGCTTGGGGGACAGGGACAACACTGAAGCTTTCTTT
CDR3 protein: CASSLGDRDNTEAFF

V gene: TRBV7-9
D gene: -
clone size: -
J gene: TRBJ2-7
CDR3 DNA: TGTGCCAGCAGCCCCGGCGGCGAGCAGTACTTC
CDR3 protein: CASSPGGEQYF

V gene: TRBV6-5
D gene: -
clone size: -
J gene: TRBJ2-2
CDR3 DNA: TGTGCCAGCAGTTACAGAGGGACATCGAACACCGGGGAGCTGTTTTTT
CDR3 protein: CASSYRGTSNTGELFF

V gene: TRBV14
D gene: TRBD2
clone size: -
J gene: TRBJ2-3
CDR3 DNA: TGTGCCAGCAGCCAAGATAAGGTAGCGGGGGGACCCACAGATACGCAGTATTTT
CDR3 protein: CASSQDKVAGGPTDTQYF

V gene: TRBV5-4
D gene: TRBD1
clone size: -
J gene: TRBJ1-2
CDR3 DNA: TGTGCCAGCAGCTGGAAGACAGGGGCGGGTGGCTACACCTTC
CDR3 protein: CASSWKTGAGGYTF

V gene: TRBV4-1
D gene: -
clone size: -
J gene: TRBJ1-5
CDR3 DNA: TGCGCCAGCAGCCAACGCGACACTAATCAGCCCCAGCATTTT
CDR3 protein: CASSQRDTNQPQHF

V gene: TRBV10-3
D gene: -
clone size: -
J gene: TRBJ2-3
CDR3 DNA: TGTGCCATCAGTGAGTATTGGGGCACAGATACGCAGTATTTT
CDR3 protein: CAISEYWGTDTQYF

V gene: TRBV20-1
D gene: TRBD1
clone size: -
J gene: TRBJ2-1
CDR3 DNA: TGCAGCCCCAGGGGGCAGAATGAGCAGTTCTTC
CDR3 protein: CSPRGQNEQFF

V gene: TRBV6-5
D gene: -
clone size: few
J gene: TRBJ1-1
CDR3 DNA: TGTGCCAGCAGTTTTGGCCTTTCCCTTGGGACTTTCTTT
CDR3 protein: CASSFGLSLGTFF

V gene: TRBV30
D gene: -
clone size: -
J gene: TRBJ1-1
CDR3 DNA: TGTGCCTGGAGCGAGGTGGGGGGGGCCGCTGAAGCTTTCTTT
CDR3 protein: CAWSEVGGAAEAFF

V gene: TRBV6-4
D gene: TRBD2
clone size: -
J gene: TRBJ2-5
CDR3 DNA: TGTGCCAGCAGTGACAGGCTAGCGGGGGGCCGTGAGGAGACCCAGTACTTC
CDR3 protein: CASSDRLAGGREETQYF

V gene: TRBV10-2
D gene: TRBD1
clone size: -
J gene: TRBJ2-7
CDR3 DNA: TGCGCCAGCATCAGGACAGGGAAGGAGACGACGGGCGAGCAGTACTTC
CDR3 protein: CASIRTGKETTGEQYF

V gene: TRBV30
D gene: -
clone size: -
J gene: TRBJ2-7
CDR3 DNA: TGTGCCTGGACGGACAGCCACGAGCAGTACTTC
CDR3 protein: CAWTDSHEQYF

V gene: TRBV5-6
D gene: TRBD1
clone size: -
J gene: TRBJ2-3
CDR3 DNA: TGTGCCAGCAGCTATCGGGACAGTGATACGCAGTATTTT
CDR3 protein: CASSYRDSDTQYF

V gene: TRBV5-1
D gene: -
clone size: -
J gene: TRBJ1-3
CDR3 DNA: TGCGCCAGCAGCCGGGGGACGACGGACACCATATATTTT
CDR3 protein: CASSRGTTDTIYF

V gene: TRBV18
D gene: -
clone size: -
J gene: TRBJ1-5
CDR3 DNA: TGTGCCAGCTCACCCTCCGGGGGGATCAATCAGCCCCAGCATTTT
CDR3 protein: CASSPSGGINQPQHF

V gene: TRBV28
D gene: -
clone size: -
J gene: TRBJ1-1
CDR3 DNA: TGTGCCAGCAGTTTACCCATTAACACTGAAGCTTTCTTT
CDR3 protein: CASSLPINTEAFF

V gene: TRBV5-5
D gene: -
clone size: -
J gene: TRBJ2-5
CDR3 DNA: TGTGCCAGCAGCTTGGGGATCCAAGAGACCCAGTACTTC
CDR3 protein: CASSLGIQETQYF

V gene: TRBV4-1
D gene: -
clone size: -
J gene: TRBJ1-2
CDR3 DNA: TGCGCCAGCAGCCCAGGACCCGGGACTGGCGGAAACTATGGCTACACCTTC
CDR3 protein: CASSPGPGTGGNYGYTF

V gene: TRBV6-5
D gene: -
clone size: -
J gene: TRBJ1-1
CDR3 DNA: TGTGCCAGCAGTTCGGAAGGACAGATTTACAACACTGAAGCTTTCTTT
CDR3 protein: CASSSEGQIYNTEAFF

V gene: TRBV4-2
D gene: TRBD1
clone size: -
J gene: TRBJ2-7
CDR3 DNA: TGTGCCAGCAGCCCCGGACAGGGGGCCTACGAGCAGTACTTC
CDR3 protein: CASSPGQGAYEQYF

V gene: TRBV18
D gene: -
clone size: -
J gene: TRBJ2-7
CDR3 DNA: TGTGCCAGCTCCCGAGGCAGGGCGGCCTACGAGCAGTACTTC
CDR3 protein: CASSRGRAAYEQYF

V gene: TRBV10-3
D gene: -
clone size: -
J gene: TRBJ1-1
CDR3 DNA: TGTGCCATCAGTGAAAGGGCAGGGGACACTGAAGCTTTCTTT
CDR3 protein: CAISERAGDTEAFF

V gene: TRBV10-3
D gene: -
clone size: once
J gene: TRBJ1-3
CDR3 DNA: TGTGCCATCAGTGAGAGGGACGTCTTCTCTGGAAACACCATATATTTT
CDR3 protein: CAISERDVFSGNTIYF

V gene: TRBV7-9
D gene: TRBD1
clone size: -
J gene: TRBJ1-5
CDR3 DNA: TGTGCCAGCAGCCCACTAACAGGGGGTATTAATGTCAATCAGCCCCAGCATTTT
CDR3 protein: CASSPLTGGINVNQPQHF

V gene: TRBV6-1
D gene: TRBD1
clone size: -
J gene: TRBJ2-1
CDR3 DNA: TGTGCCAGCAGTTTCGAGGGACAGGGATACAATGAGCAGTTCTTC
CDR3 protein: CASSFEGQGYNEQFF

V gene: TRBV7-2
D gene: TRBD2
clone size: -
J gene: TRBJ2-7
CDR3 DNA: TGTGCCAGCAGCTTAGTCGCCGGCGGGAGATACTACGAGCAGTACTTC
CDR3 protein: CASSLVAGGRYYEQYF

V gene: TRBV19
D gene: -
clone size: -
J gene: TRBJ1-1
CDR3 DNA: TGTGCCAGTAGTATAGGGAGGAACACTGAAGCTTTCTTT
CDR3 protein: CASSIGRNTEAFF

V gene: TRBV30
D gene: -
clone size: -
J gene: TRBJ1-2
CDR3 DNA: TGTGCCTGGAGCCCCCTGTCCAGGAGGGAGGGCTACACCTTC
CDR3 protein: CAWSPLSRREGYTF

V gene: TRBV29-1
D gene: -
clone size: -
J gene: TRBJ2-7
CDR3 DNA: TGCAGCGTTGGGATGGCCACCTACGAGCAGTACTTC
CDR3 protein: CSVGMATYEQYF

V gene: TRBV29-1
D gene: -
clone size: few
J gene: TRBJ1-1
CDR3 DNA: TGCAGCGTTGGTTCTTCCACTGAAGCTTTCTTT
CDR3 protein: CSVGSSTEAFF